The rows below give T cell receptor beta chains drawn from one sample of a study of shared clonotypes between healthy human individuals. Measured with immunoSEQ multiplex PCR; TCRdb has only the in-frame clones, and not every one. The repertoire holds 2 million to 2.5 million clones, with 85% to 95% as singletons. Sequencing was carried out using naive CD4+ T cells from PBMCs. The receptors shown here come from a man aged 18 to 30 in good health. Some clones in this sample may be carry-over from other donors' samples. CDR3s include the opening cysteine and the closing phenylalanine or tryptophan. Each record gives: J gene, V gene, clone size, D gene, CDR3 protein, CDR3 DNA. D genes are given only for firm matches. Size tells how often a clone was seen (once, few, many) or the class of an expanded clone, and some rows leave it out.

>TRBJ1-5|TRBV28|NA|NA
CASSPRGERDQPQHF
TGTGCCAGCAGTCCCAGAGGGGAGCGGGATCAGCCCCAGCATTTT
>TRBJ2-7|TRBV18|NA|NA
CASSVTQTGYEQYF
TGTGCCAGCTCCGTAACGCAAACAGGCTACGAGCAGTACTTC
>TRBJ2-3|TRBV5-4|NA|NA
CASSLAGVDTQYF
TGTGCCAGCAGCTTGGCCGGTGTGGATACGCAGTATTTT
>TRBJ2-2|TRBV5-1|NA|NA
CASSLDNQLLHTGELFF
TGCGCCAGCAGCTTGGACAATCAACTCCTACACACCGGGGAGCTGTTTTTT
>TRBJ1-4|TRBV28|NA|NA
CASSPRAGPSNEKLFF
TGTGCCAGCAGTCCCCGTGCTGGGCCTAGTAATGAAAAACTGTTTTTT
>TRBJ2-1|TRBV9|NA|TRBD2
CASSVTSGTYNEQFF
TGTGCCAGCAGCGTCACTAGCGGGACCTACAATGAGCAGTTCTTC
>TRBJ2-3|TRBV7-7|NA|TRBD1
CASSTDRGDTQYF
TGTGCCAGCAGCACGGACAGGGGAGATACGCAGTATTTT
>TRBJ2-7|TRBV6-1|NA|TRBD2
CASSEIAGKSHEQYF
TGTGCCAGCAGTGAAATAGCGGGAAAGTCCCACGAGCAGTACTTC
>TRBJ1-2|TRBV11-2|NA|NA
CASSHLDRPAYGYTF
TGTGCCAGCAGCCACCTGGACCGACCGGCATATGGCTACACCTTC
>TRBJ2-7|TRBV9|NA|NA
CASSKLSSYEQYF
TGTGCCAGCAGCAAACTTAGCTCCTACGAGCAGTACTTC
>TRBJ2-1|TRBV7-3|NA|TRBD2
CASSLAGLGGDEQFF
TGTGCCAGCAGTTTAGCGGGGCTAGGTGGGGATGAGCAGTTCTTC
>TRBJ1-2|TRBV28|NA|NA
CASSFEGVKGYTF
TGTGCCAGCAGTTTTGAGGGAGTGAAGGGCTACACCTTC
>TRBJ2-7|TRBV30|once|TRBD2
CAWSLGLAGFREQYF
TGTGCCTGGAGTCTAGGACTAGCGGGATTCCGCGAGCAGTACTTC
>TRBJ2-2|TRBV5-4|NA|NA
CASSTQQGNTGELFF
TGTGCCAGCAGCACCCAACAGGGAAACACCGGGGAGCTGTTTTTT
>TRBJ1-5|TRBV15|once|NA
CATSRGGGNQPQHF
TGTGCCACCAGCAGAGGGGGGGGGAATCAGCCCCAGCATTTT
>TRBJ2-7|TRBV29-1|NA|TRBD1
CSVMTGGRTEQYF
TGCAGCGTTATGACAGGGGGCAGGACCGAGCAGTACTTC
>TRBJ2-7|TRBV7-2|NA|NA
CASSLGGLYEQYF
TGTGCCAGCAGCTTAGGTGGGCTGTACGAGCAGTACTTC
>TRBJ1-4|TRBV28|NA|NA
CASSFQGLANEKLFF
TGTGCCAGCAGCTTTCAGGGGTTGGCTAATGAAAAACTGTTTTTT
>TRBJ1-1|TRBV27|NA|NA
CASSFHGGSEAFF
TGTGCCAGCAGTTTTCATGGGGGCTCTGAAGCTTTCTTT
>TRBJ1-1|TRBV7-2|NA|NA
CASSVQPNTEAFF
TGTGCCAGCAGCGTCCAACCGAACACTGAAGCTTTCTTT
>TRBJ2-2|TRBV5-6|NA|TRBD2
CASSPEAGLNTGELFF
TGTGCCAGCAGCCCAGAAGCGGGGTTGAACACCGGGGAGCTGTTTTTT
>TRBJ1-6|TRBV27|once|NA
CASSFRPGGSNSPLHF
TGTGCCAGCAGTTTCCGTCCGGGGGGTTCGAATTCACCCCTCCACTTT
>TRBJ2-2|TRBV30|NA|NA
CAWSVRGSRTGELFF
TGTGCCTGGAGTGTACGGGGTTCTCGTACCGGGGAGCTGTTTTTT
>TRBJ2-4|TRBV27|NA|NA
CASSSVGLGVIQYF
TGTGCCAGCAGTTCCGTCGGCTTGGGTGTCATTCAGTACTTC
>TRBJ2-7|TRBV6-5|NA|NA
CASSSRGYEQYF
TGTGCCAGCAGTTCTCGGGGTTACGAGCAGTACTTC
>TRBJ2-7|TRBV30|NA|NA
CAWSAAYEQYF
TGTGCCTGGAGTGCGGCCTACGAGCAGTACTTC
>TRBJ2-5|TRBV7-8|NA|NA
CASRLATEQETQYF
TGTGCCAGCAGGCTTGCGACAGAACAAGAGACCCAGTACTTC
>TRBJ1-1|TRBV2|NA|NA
CASSEGLNTEAFF
TGTGCCAGCAGTGAGGGACTTAACACTGAAGCTTTCTTT
>TRBJ1-3|TRBV18|once|TRBD1
CASSPWTGSSSGNTIYF
TGTGCCAGCTCACCATGGACAGGGTCCTCCTCTGGAAACACCATATATTTT
>TRBJ1-6|TRBV10-3|NA|TRBD1
CAISENPGGGSPLHF
TGTGCCATCAGTGAGAACCCAGGGGGGGGTTCACCCCTCCACTTT
>TRBJ2-1|TRBV15|NA|NA
CATSRDRGGREQFF
TGTGCCACCAGCAGAGATCGGGGCGGCCGGGAGCAGTTCTTC
>TRBJ1-2|TRBV7-8|NA|NA
CASSQWGGHYDGYTF
TGTGCCAGCAGCCAATGGGGGGGGCATTATGACGGCTACACCTTC
>TRBJ1-1|TRBV6-5|few|TRBD1
CASSPGQGRGEAFF
TGTGCCAGCAGCCCAGGACAGGGACGGGGGGAAGCTTTCTTT
>TRBJ2-3|TRBV9|NA|TRBD2
CASSVAPTSGSGADTQYF
TGTGCCAGCAGCGTAGCTCCAACTAGCGGGAGCGGCGCGGATACGCAGTATTTT
>TRBJ2-3|TRBV27|once|NA
CASALRGTDTQYF
TGTGCCAGCGCCCTCCGCGGCACAGATACGCAGTATTTT
>TRBJ1-3|TRBV30|NA|NA
CAWSGKGAGNTIYF
TGTGCCTGGAGTGGAAAGGGGGCTGGAAACACCATATATTTT
>TRBJ1-5|TRBV4-1|NA|NA
CASSQDVQSNQPQHF
TGCGCCAGCAGCCAAGATGTACAGAGCAATCAGCCCCAGCATTTT
>TRBJ2-2|TRBV5-1|NA|NA
CASSLPWLISNTGELFF
TGCGCCAGCAGCTTGCCTTGGTTGATCAGTAACACCGGGGAGCTGTTTTTT
>TRBJ2-2|TRBV6-6|NA|NA
CASSPGGNAGELFF
TGTGCCAGCAGTCCCGGGGGAAACGCCGGGGAGCTGTTTTTT
>TRBJ2-2|TRBV10-3|NA|NA
CAISESGSPGELFF
TGTGCCATCAGTGAGTCGGGTTCACCCGGGGAGCTGTTTTTT
>TRBJ1-2|TRBV18|NA|NA
CASSPGQGYGYTF
TGTGCCAGCTCACCAGGCCAGGGCTATGGCTACACCTTC
>TRBJ1-1|TRBV27|NA|NA
CASRGHAGGNTEAFF
TGTGCCAGCAGAGGTCATGCCGGAGGGAACACTGAAGCTTTCTTT
>TRBJ1-2|TRBV29-1|NA|NA
CSVAEGGYTF
TGCAGCGTCGCAGAGGGTGGCTACACCTTC
>TRBJ1-2|TRBV28|NA|TRBD1
CASSSFTGTGRGYTF
TGTGCCAGCAGTTCTTTCACCGGGACAGGGCGTGGCTACACCTTC
>TRBJ2-2|TRBV19|NA|NA
CASSIKTDNTGELFF
TGTGCCAGTAGTATTAAGACAGACAACACCGGGGAGCTGTTTTTT
>TRBJ2-7|TRBV19|NA|NA
CASSINRAAEQYF
TGTGCCAGTAGTATCAACAGGGCAGCCGAGCAGTACTTC
>TRBJ1-5|TRBV5-5|NA|NA
CASSSTLSGQPQHF
TGTGCCAGCAGCTCCACTTTAAGCGGGCAGCCCCAGCATTTT
>TRBJ1-2|TRBV6-5|NA|NA
CASRSPGGYGYTF
TGTGCCAGCAGGTCTCCGGGGGGCTATGGCTACACCTTC
>TRBJ2-6|TRBV28|NA|NA
CACRSSGANVLTF
TGTGCCTGCAGGAGCTCTGGGGCCAACGTCCTGACTTTC
>TRBJ2-7|TRBV18|NA|NA
CASSPQRGVHEQYF
TGTGCCAGCTCGCCCCAGAGGGGGGTCCACGAGCAGTACTTC
>TRBJ1-3|TRBV4-2|NA|NA
CASSQEGRPEGTIYF
TGTGCCAGCAGCCAAGAAGGAAGGCCGGAGGGCACCATATATTTT
>TRBJ1-2|TRBV27|NA|NA
CASSSSGRPYGYTF
NA
>TRBJ2-3|TRBV15|once|NA
CATSRDGRLAVPDTQYF
TGTGCCACCAGCAGAGATGGCCGGCTAGCAGTTCCAGATACGCAGTATTTT
>TRBJ2-7|TRBV18|NA|NA
CASSPGQGSSDEQYF
TGTGCCAGCTCACCAGGGCAGGGGTCCTCCGACGAGCAGTACTTC
>TRBJ2-1|TRBV5-1|NA|NA
CASSPIPGSVEGEQFF
TGCGCCAGCAGCCCGATCCCGGGATCGGTGGAGGGTGAGCAGTTCTTC
>TRBJ1-5|TRBV28|NA|NA
CASTPLANEYQPQHF
TGTGCCAGCACCCCTTTGGCCAATGAATATCAGCCCCAGCATTTT